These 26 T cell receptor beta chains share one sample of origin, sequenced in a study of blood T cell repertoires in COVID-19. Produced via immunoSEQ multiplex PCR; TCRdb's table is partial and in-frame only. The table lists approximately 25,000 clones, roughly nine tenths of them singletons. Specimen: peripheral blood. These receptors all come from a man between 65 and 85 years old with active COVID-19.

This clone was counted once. For the CDR3, the DNA is TGCGCCAGCAGCCAAGACTCGGGGACTAGTATCTACGAGCAGTACTTC. As protein: CASSQDSGTSIYEQYF. The chain is built from TRBV4-3 and TRBJ2-7, with 8 positions matching TRBD2. The CDR3 covers 16 residues. V was pared by 0 bases and J by 3 bases, with 7 bases of the junction left unmatched. Germline V gives CDR1 LGHNA, CDR2 YSLEER.

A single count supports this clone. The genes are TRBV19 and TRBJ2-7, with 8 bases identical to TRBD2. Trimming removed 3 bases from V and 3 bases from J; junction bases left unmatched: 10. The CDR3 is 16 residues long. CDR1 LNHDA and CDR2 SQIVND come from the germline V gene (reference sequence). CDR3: CASSISQAGEIYEQYF. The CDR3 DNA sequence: TGTGCCAGTAGTATTTCTCAAGCGGGAGAGATCTACGAGCAGTACTTC.

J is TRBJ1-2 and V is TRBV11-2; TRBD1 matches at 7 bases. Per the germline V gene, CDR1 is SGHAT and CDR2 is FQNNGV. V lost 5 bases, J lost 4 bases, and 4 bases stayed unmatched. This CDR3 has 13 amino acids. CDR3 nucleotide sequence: TGTGCCAGCAGCGCCGGGACAGCCTATGGCTACACCTTC. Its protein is CASSAGTAYGYTF. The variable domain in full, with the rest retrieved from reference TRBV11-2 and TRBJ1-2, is EAGVAQSPRYKIIEKRQSVAFWCNPISGHATLYWYQQILGQGPKLLIQFQNNGVVDDSQLPKDRFSAERLKGVDSTLKIQPAKLEDSAVYLCASSAGTAYGYTFGSGTRLTVV.

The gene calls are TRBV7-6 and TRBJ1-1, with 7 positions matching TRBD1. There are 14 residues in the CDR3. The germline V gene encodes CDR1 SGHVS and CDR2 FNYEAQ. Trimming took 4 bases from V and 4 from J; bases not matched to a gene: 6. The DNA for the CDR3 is TGTGCCAGCAGCTCCCAGGGGGTGGGCACTGAAGCTTTCTTT. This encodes CASSSQGVGTEAFF.

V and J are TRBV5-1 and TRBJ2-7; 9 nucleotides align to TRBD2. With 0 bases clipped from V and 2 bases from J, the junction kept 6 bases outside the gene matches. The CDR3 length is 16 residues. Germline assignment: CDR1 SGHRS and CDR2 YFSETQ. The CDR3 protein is CASSLAGSGGTYEQYF. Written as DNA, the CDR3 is TGCGCCAGCAGCTTGGCCGGTAGCGGGGGAACCTACGAGCAGTACTTC.

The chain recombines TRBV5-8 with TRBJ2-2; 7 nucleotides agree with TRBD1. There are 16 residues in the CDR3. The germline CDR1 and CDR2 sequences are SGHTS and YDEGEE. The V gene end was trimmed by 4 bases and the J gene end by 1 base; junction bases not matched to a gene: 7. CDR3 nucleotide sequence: TGTGCCAGCAGCCGCAACAGGGGACAGAACACCGGGGAGCTGTTTTTT. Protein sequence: CASSRNRGQNTGELFF.

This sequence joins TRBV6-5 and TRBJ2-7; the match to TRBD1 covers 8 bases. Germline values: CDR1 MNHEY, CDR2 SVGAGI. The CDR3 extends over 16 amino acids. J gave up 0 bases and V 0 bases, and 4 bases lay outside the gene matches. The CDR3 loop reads CASSYSGQGSSYEQYF. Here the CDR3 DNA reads TGTGCCAGCAGTTACTCAGGACAGGGTAGCTCCTACGAGCAGTACTTC.

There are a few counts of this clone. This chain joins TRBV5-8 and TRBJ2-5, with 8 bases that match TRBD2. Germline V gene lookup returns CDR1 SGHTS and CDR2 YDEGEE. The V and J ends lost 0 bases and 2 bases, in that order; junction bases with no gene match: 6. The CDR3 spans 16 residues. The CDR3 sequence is CASSLGRGVSQETQYF. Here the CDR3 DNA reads TGTGCCAGCAGCTTGGGGCGGGGGGTTTCACAAGAGACCCAGTACTTC.

The CDR3 sequence: CAQINTGELFF. The CDR3 DNA reads TGTGCCCAGATTAACACCGGGGAGCTGTTTTTT. This chain links TRBV19 with TRBJ2-2; D not resolved. Per the germline V gene, CDR1 is LNHDA and CDR2 is SQIVND (reference sequence). V was trimmed by 11 bases and J by 2 bases, leaving 6 bases between them. The CDR3 has 11 residues. Using reference TRBV19 and TRBJ2-2 for the parts outside the CDR3, the full variable domain is DGGITQSPKYLFRKEGQNVTLSCEQNLNHDAMYWYRQDPGQGLRLIYYSQIVNDFQKGDIAEGYSVSREKKESFPLTVTSAQKNPTAFYLCAQINTGELFFGEGSRLTVL.

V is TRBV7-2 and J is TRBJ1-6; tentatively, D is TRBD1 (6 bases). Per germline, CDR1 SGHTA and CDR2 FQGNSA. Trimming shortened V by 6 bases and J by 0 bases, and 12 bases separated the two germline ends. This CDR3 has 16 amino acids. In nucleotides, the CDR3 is TGTGCCAGCAGGAGAGGGGGAGACTCCTATAATTCACCCCTCCACTTT. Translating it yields CASRRGGDSYNSPLHF.

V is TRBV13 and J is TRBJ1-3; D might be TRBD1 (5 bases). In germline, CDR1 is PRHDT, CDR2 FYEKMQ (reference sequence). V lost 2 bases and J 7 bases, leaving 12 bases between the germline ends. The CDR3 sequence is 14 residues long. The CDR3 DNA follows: TGTGCCAGCAGCTTAAGGTCAGGGTTCAACACCATATATTTT. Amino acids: CASSLRSGFNTIYF.

DNA of the CDR3: TGTGCCAGCAGCTTAGAACTGGACACTGAAGCTTTCTTT. This translates into CASSLELDTEAFF. This chain joins TRBV7-6 and TRBJ1-1; D is ambiguous. V lost 1 base and J 3 bases, leaving 6 bases between the germline ends. CDR1 is SGHVS and CDR2 is FNYEAQ in the germline V gene. The CDR3 has 13 amino acids.

The CDR3 here is CASSQEWRGLETQYF. The CDR3 nucleotides read TGCGCCAGCAGCCAAGAGTGGAGGGGGCTTGAGACCCAGTACTTC. The chain carries TRBV4-3 and TRBJ2-5; D might be TRBD1 (7 bases). V was pared by 0 bases and J by 5 bases, with 13 bases between. The germline V gene has CDR1 LGHNA and CDR2 YSLEER. The CDR3 is 15 residues long.

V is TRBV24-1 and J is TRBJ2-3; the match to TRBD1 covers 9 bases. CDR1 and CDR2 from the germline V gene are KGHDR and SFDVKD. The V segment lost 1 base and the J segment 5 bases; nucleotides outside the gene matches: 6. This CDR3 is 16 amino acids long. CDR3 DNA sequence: TGTGCCACCAGTGATTTCGGGGCGGACAGGGGAGATACGCAGTATTTT. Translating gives CATSDFGADRGDTQYF.

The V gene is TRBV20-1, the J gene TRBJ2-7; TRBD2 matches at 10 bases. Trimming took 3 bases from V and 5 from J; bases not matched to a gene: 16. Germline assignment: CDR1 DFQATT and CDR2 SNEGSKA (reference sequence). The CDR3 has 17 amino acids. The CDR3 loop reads CSASTSGRGNGFDEQYF. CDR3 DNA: TGCAGTGCTAGTACCAGCGGGAGGGGGAACGGGTTCGACGAGCAGTACTTC.

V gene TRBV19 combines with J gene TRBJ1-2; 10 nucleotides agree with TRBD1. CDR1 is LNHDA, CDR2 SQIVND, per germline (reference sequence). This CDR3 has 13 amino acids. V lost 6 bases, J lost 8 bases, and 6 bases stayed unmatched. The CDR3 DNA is TGTGCCAGTAGCCCTGACAGGGGGCAAGGCTACACCTTC. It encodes CASSPDRGQGYTF.

In DNA form, the CDR3 reads TGTGCCAGCAGCCAAGGCGTAGCGGCACGGCAGTTCTTC. It translates to CASSQGVAARQFF. The chain joins TRBV3-1 (or the pseudogene TRBV3-2) to TRBJ2-1, with a tentative D call TRBD2 (6 bases). The CDR3 length is 13 residues. V lost 1 base and J lost 12, with 13 bases in between. CDR1 LGHDT and CDR2 YNNKEL come from the germline V gene (reference sequence).

As DNA, the CDR3 is TGTGCCAGCAGTTTATCAGCCTTTAACACCGGGGAGCTGTTTTTT. Translation: CASSLSAFNTGELFF. The chain recombines TRBV27 with TRBJ2-2, with no clear D. CDR3 length: 15 amino acids. V gave up 0 bases and J gave up 2 bases, with 7 bases separating them. The germline gives CDR1 MNHEY, CDR2 SMNVEV (reference sequence).

CDR3 loop: CASSQEPASNYGYTF. CDR3 sequence (DNA): TGCGCCAGCAGCCAAGAGCCCGCGTCTAACTATGGCTACACCTTC. The rearrangement uses TRBV4-1 and TRBJ1-2; D is undetermined. This CDR3 contains 15 residues. V lost 0 bases and J 0 bases, leaving 8 bases between the germline ends. Germline V gene sequence: CDR1 MGHRA, CDR2 YSYEKL.

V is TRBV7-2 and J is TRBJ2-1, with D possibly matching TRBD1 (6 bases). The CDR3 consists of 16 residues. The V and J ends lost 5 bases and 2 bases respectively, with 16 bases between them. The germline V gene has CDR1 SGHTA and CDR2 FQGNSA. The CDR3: CASSTHPGTTYNEQFF. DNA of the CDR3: TGTGCCAGCAGCACCCACCCCGGGACAACCTACAATGAGCAGTTCTTC.

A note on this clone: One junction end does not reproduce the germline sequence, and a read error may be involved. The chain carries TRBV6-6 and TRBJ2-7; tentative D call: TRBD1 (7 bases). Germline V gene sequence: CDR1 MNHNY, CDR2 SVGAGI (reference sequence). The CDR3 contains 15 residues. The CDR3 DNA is TGTGTCAGCACCAACCAGGGGGGATTAAGCTACGAGCAGTACTTC. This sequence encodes CVSTNQGGLSYEQYF.

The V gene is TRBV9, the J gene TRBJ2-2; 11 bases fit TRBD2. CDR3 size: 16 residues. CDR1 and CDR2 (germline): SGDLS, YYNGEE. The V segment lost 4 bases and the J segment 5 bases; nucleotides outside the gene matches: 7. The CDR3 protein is CASSLSGRAWTGELFF. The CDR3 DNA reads TGTGCCAGCAGCCTTAGCGGGAGGGCCTGGACCGGGGAGCTGTTTTTT.

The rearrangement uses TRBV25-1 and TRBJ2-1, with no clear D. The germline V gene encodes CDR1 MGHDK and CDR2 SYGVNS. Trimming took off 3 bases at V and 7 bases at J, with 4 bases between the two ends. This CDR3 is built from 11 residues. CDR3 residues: CASSDLNEQFF. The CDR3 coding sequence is TGTGCCAGCAGTGACCTGAATGAGCAGTTCTTC.

The CDR3 sequence: CASSLERGRRETQYF. DNA for the CDR3: TGTGCCAGCAGTCTCGAGCGGGGGAGGAGAGAGACCCAGTACTTC. The chain uses TRBV27 and TRBJ2-5, with TRBD2 matching over 8 bases. Trimming removed 5 bases from V and 4 bases from J; junction bases left unmatched: 9. Germline assignment: CDR1 MNHEY and CDR2 SMNVEV (reference sequence). This CDR3 comprises 15 residues.

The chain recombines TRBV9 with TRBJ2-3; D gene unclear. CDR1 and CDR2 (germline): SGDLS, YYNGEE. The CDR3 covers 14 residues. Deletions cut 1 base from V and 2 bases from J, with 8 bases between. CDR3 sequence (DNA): TGTGCCAGCAGCGTATCAGGTACCACAGATACGCAGTATTTT. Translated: CASSVSGTTDTQYF.

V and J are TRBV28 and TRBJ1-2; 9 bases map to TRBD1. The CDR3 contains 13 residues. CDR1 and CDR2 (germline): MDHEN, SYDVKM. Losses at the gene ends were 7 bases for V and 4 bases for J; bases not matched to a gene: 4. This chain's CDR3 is CASKTGGSYGYTF. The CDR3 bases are TGTGCCAGCAAGACAGGGGGATCCTATGGCTACACCTTC.